This passage covers 32 T cell receptor beta chains from one sample sequenced in a study of CXCR3-negative and CXCR3-positive naive CD8 T cells. The libraries of TRB cDNA were constructed through 5' RACE using UMI labels. TCRdb reprocessed the 5' RACE reads and reports one entry per CDR3 protein, with no DNA. This sample carries under 85,000 distinct CDR3 sequences, with 0.55% to 0.7% going to the ten biggest clones. Study observations and caveats: Compared with CXCR3-negative naive cells, CXCR3-positive naive cells showed more hydrophobic TRB CDR3s.

These receptors lack a known antigen. Source material: naive CXCR3+ CD8+ T cells from blood. Subset noted: CD45RO-CCR7+CD27+CD95- naive CD8+ T cells expressing CXCR3 (TNR3+). All receptors come from a human donor in good health. Some clones in this sample may be carry-over from other donors' samples.

V gene TRBV25-1 combines with J gene TRBJ2-1; without DNA, the TCRdb call of TRBD2 cannot be checked. The CDR3 has 14 residues. The V gene's germline CDR1 is MGHDK and CDR2 SYGVNS. CDR3 amino acids: CASSRLAGGHEQFF.

The chain links TRBV29-1 to TRBJ2-1; TCRdb's D gene call, TRBD1, goes unchecked for lack of DNA. The CDR3 contains 13 residues. In germline, CDR1 is SQVTM, CDR2 ANQGSEA. CDR3: CSVARENVDEQFF.

The CDR3 here is CASSLRDRVPYEQYF. The V and J genes are TRBV27 and TRBJ2-7; without DNA, the TCRdb call of TRBD1 cannot be checked. The V gene's germline CDR1 is MNHEY and CDR2 SMNVEV (reference sequence). This CDR3 has 15 residues.

The chain recombines TRBV12-3 or TRBV12-4 with TRBJ2-7; absent DNA, TCRdb's TRBD1 call cannot be checked. The CDR3 sequence is 14 residues long. This CDR3 is CASSSRTGYDEQYF.

The chain has TRBV20-1 and TRBJ2-1; the D call of TRBD2 rests on TCRdb alone, since no DNA is present to check it. In germline, CDR1 is DFQATT, CDR2 SNEGSKA (reference sequence). CDR3 length: 16 amino acids. CDR3 sequence: CSASDLAGTAYNEQFF.

The CDR3 protein is CASSNKSSYNEQFF. The rearrangement uses TRBV7-2 and TRBJ2-1. CDR3 length: 14 amino acids. In germline, CDR1 is SGHTA, CDR2 FQGNSA.

V is TRBV5-1 and J is TRBJ1-5; TCRdb returns TRBD1, unconfirmable since there is no DNA. CDR1 and CDR2 (germline): SGHRS, YFSETQ. The CDR3 has 15 amino acids. CDR3 sequence: CASSPTGQGRQPQHF.

This chain connects TRBV29-1 to TRBJ2-2; TCRdb designates TRBD2, a call that cannot be tested without DNA. CDR3 length equals 13 residues. Per the germline V gene, CDR1 is SQVTM and CDR2 is ANQGSEA. CDR3 in amino acids: CSVSPVPGGELFF.

The chain recombines TRBV3-1 with TRBJ2-7. The CDR3 runs 13 residues. Germline CDR1 is LGHDT and CDR2 is YNNKEL (reference sequence). CDR3: CASSQLSFYEQYF.

The rearrangement links TRBV4-1 to TRBJ2-5; no DNA is available, so the TRBD1 call from TCRdb remains unchecked. This CDR3 region has 13 residues. The germline V gene encodes CDR1 MGHRA and CDR2 YSYEKL. The CDR3 spells CASRRDAGETQHF.

The chain recombines TRBV7-6 with TRBJ1-1; TCRdb selects TRBD1, and the lack of DNA leaves this call unchecked. Germline V gene lookup returns CDR1 SGHVS and CDR2 FNYEAQ. This CDR3 region has 15 residues. Here the CDR3 reads CASSLAPGQGRLAFF.

This sequence joins TRBV12-3 or TRBV12-4 and TRBJ1-1. The CDR3 spans 13 residues. CDR3 region: CASSRYLNTEAFF.

The chain has TRBV5-1 and TRBJ2-7. Germline lookup yields CDR1 SGHRS and CDR2 YFSETQ. The CDR3 runs to 14 residues. The CDR3 spells CASSPDVWVHEQYF.

The chain joins TRBV5-5 to TRBJ2-3; TCRdb returns TRBD2, unconfirmable since there is no DNA. CDR3 size: 15 residues. Looked up from germline, CDR1 is SGHKS and CDR2 is YYEKEE (reference sequence). The CDR3 loop is CASSLALAGSDTQYF. The complete variable domain, with remaining parts taken from reference TRBV5-5 and TRBJ2-3, reads DAGVTQSPTHLIKTRGQQVTLRCSPISGHKSVSWYQQVLGQGPQFIFQYYEKEERGRGNFPDRFSARQFPNYSSELNVNALLLGDSALYLCASSLALAGSDTQYFGPGTRLTVL.

The gene calls are TRBV5-1 and TRBJ1-2; TCRdb's D gene call, TRBD1, goes unchecked for lack of DNA. The germline V gene has CDR1 SGHRS and CDR2 YFSETQ. The CDR3 runs to 17 residues. CDR3 protein: CASSWRTGLMDDYGYTF.

The rearrangement uses TRBV14 and TRBJ2-3; no DNA is available, so the TRBD2 call from TCRdb remains unchecked. The CDR3 totals 14 residues. In germline, CDR1 is SGHDN, CDR2 FVKESK. This CDR3 is CASSQDGTMDTQYF.

The J gene is TRBJ2-1, the V gene TRBV12-3 or TRBV12-4. The CDR3 consists of 14 residues. CDR3 protein: CASSYTSSYNEQFF.

The CDR3 region is CASSLDIEQFF. The chain has TRBV5-1 and TRBJ2-1. The CDR3 consists of 11 residues. The germline gives CDR1 SGHRS, CDR2 YFSETQ.

The V call is TRBV19, the J call TRBJ2-1. The CDR3 loop spans 15 amino acids. Germline CDR1 reads LNHDA; CDR2 reads SQIVND (reference sequence). The CDR3 loop is CASRISGRPHNEQFF. The whole variable domain, remainder taken from reference TRBV19 and TRBJ2-1, is DGGITQSPKYLFRKEGQNVTLSCEQNLNHDAMYWYRQDPGQGLRLIYYSQIVNDFQKGDIAEGYSVSREKKESFPLTVTSAQKNPTAFYLCASRISGRPHNEQFFGPGTRLTVL.

The J gene is TRBJ2-5, the V gene TRBV4-1; TCRdb designates TRBD2, a call that cannot be tested without DNA. Germline V gives CDR1 MGHRA, CDR2 YSYEKL. The CDR3 runs to 14 residues. The chain's CDR3 is CASSLRPGGETQYF.

The J gene is TRBJ1-1, the V gene TRBV7-2; lacking DNA, the TRBD1 call made by TCRdb goes unchecked. Germline-derived CDR1 and CDR2 are SGHTA and FQGNSA. The CDR3 runs 18 residues. CDR3 residues: CASSPRGQGSSRYTEAFF.

V gene TRBV28 combines with J gene TRBJ2-1. CDR1 is MDHEN, CDR2 SYDVKM, per germline. The CDR3 has 15 amino acids. CDR3 protein: CASSLLYSSYNEQFF.

Here the CDR3 reads CASSLADSVQYF. V and J are TRBV7-8 and TRBJ2-7. The germline V gene has CDR1 SGHVS and CDR2 FQNEAQ. The CDR3 totals 12 residues. The full variable domain, completed using reference TRBV7-8 and TRBJ2-7, is GAGVSQSPRYKVAKRGQDVALRCDPISGHVSLFWYQQALGQGPEFLTYFQNEAQLDKSGLPSDRFFAERPEGSVSTLKIQRTQQEDSAVYLCASSLADSVQYFGPGTRLTVT.

The J gene is TRBJ2-3, the V gene TRBV9. The CDR3 extends over 13 amino acids. CDR1 is SGDLS and CDR2 is YYNGEE in the germline V gene. The CDR3: CASSATTPHPQYF.

The rearrangement links TRBV29-1 to TRBJ2-6. The CDR3 is 12 amino acids. In germline, CDR1 is SQVTM, CDR2 ANQGSEA. The CDR3 loop reads CSAEGGANVLTF.

This chain uses TRBV12-3 or TRBV12-4 with TRBJ2-5; lacking DNA, the TRBD1 call made by TCRdb goes unchecked. This CDR3 is built from 11 residues. The CDR3 reads CASSPRETQYF.

This sequence joins TRBV19 and TRBJ1-5; the D call of TRBD1 rests on TCRdb alone, since no DNA is present to check it. Germline CDR1 reads LNHDA; CDR2 reads SQIVND (reference sequence). There are 13 residues in the CDR3. The chain's CDR3 is CASSGHPNQPQHF.

The J gene is TRBJ1-3, the V gene TRBV7-6; TCRdb selects TRBD1, and the lack of DNA leaves this call unchecked. There are 15 residues in the CDR3. Germline assignment: CDR1 SGHVS and CDR2 FNYEAQ. The CDR3 region is CASSPGAVAGNTIYF. Looking up the rest from reference TRBV7-6 and TRBJ1-3 gives the full variable domain: GAGVSQSPRYKVTKRGQDVALRCDPISGHVSLYWYRQALGQGPEFLTYFNYEAQQDKSGLPNDRFSAERPEGSISTLTIQRTEQRDSAMYRCASSPGAVAGNTIYFGEGSWLTVV.

V and J are TRBV25-1 and TRBJ2-1; TCRdb selects TRBD2, and the lack of DNA leaves this call unchecked. This CDR3 is built from 12 residues. CDR1 MGHDK and CDR2 SYGVNS come from the germline V gene. The chain's CDR3 is CASRKEGYEQFF. Supplemented by reference TRBV25-1 and TRBJ2-1, the full variable domain reads EADIYQTPRYLVIGTGKKITLECSQTMGHDKMYWYQQDPGMELHLIHYSYGVNSTEKGDLSSESTVSRIRTEHFPLTLESARPSHTSQYLCASRKEGYEQFFGPGTRLTVL.

The chain combines TRBV7-2 with TRBJ2-5; lacking DNA, the TRBD1 call made by TCRdb goes unchecked. Germline V gene sequence: CDR1 SGHTA, CDR2 FQGNSA. The CDR3 runs 17 residues. This chain's CDR3 is CASSLAVGTEEQETQYF.

V gene TRBV21-1 combines with J gene TRBJ1-5; no DNA is available, so the TRBD1 call from TCRdb remains unchecked. TRBV21-1 is termed a pseudogene. This CDR3 spans 16 amino acids. The CDR3 spells CASSKVTFPGDQPQHF.

The chain carries TRBV12-3 or TRBV12-4 and TRBJ2-4; TCRdb returns TRBD2, unconfirmable since there is no DNA. There are 17 residues in the CDR3. CDR3 loop: CASSLSSGGASKNIQYF.